This TCR beta chain emerged from a study of long-term antiretroviral therapy in people with HIV. Study findings and constraints: Increased diversity was seen after ART, yet it remained lower than in transplant donor controls. Whereas controls had wider CDR3 length ranges, HIV repertoires had narrower ones.

Comments on this clone: The antigen is unknown.

At survey level, the immunoSEQ assay was run in its v3.0 version. Sequencing used immunoSEQ multiplex PCR; TCRdb keeps in-frame clones, though not all of them. The sample carries tens of thousands of clones, roughly 88% recorded once. The CDR3 extends over 16 amino acids. The ends lost 6 bases at V and 0 bases at J; junction bases unmatched: 6. Germline V gives CDR1 SGHRS, CDR2 YFSETQ. The source of this sequence is a woman between 18 and 30 years old with HIV. This chain links TRBV5-1 with TRBJ2-2, with 9 bases fitting TRBD1. This specimen consisted of unsorted PBMCs, obtained 0.5 years after starting antiretroviral therapy. CDR3 nucleotides: TGCGCCAGCAACGGAGGGACAGGGCCGAACACCGGGGAGCTGTTTTTT. Translated: CASNGGTGPNTGELFF.